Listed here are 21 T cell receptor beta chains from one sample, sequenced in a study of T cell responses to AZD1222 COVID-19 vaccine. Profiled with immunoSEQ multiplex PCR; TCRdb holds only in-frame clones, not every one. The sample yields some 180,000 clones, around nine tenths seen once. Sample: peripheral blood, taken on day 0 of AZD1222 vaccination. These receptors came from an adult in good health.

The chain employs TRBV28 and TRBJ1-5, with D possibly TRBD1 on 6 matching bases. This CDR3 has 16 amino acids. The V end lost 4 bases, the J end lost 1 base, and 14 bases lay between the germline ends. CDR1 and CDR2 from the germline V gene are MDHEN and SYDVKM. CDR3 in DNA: TGTGCCAGCAGTTCCCGGACAGACCTAAGCAATCAGCCCCAGCATTTT. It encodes CASSSRTDLSNQPQHF.

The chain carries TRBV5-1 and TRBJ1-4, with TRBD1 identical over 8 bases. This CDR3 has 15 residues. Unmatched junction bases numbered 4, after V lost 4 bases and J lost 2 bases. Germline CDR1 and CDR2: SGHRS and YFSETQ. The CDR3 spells CASSGRTGTNEKLFF. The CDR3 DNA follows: TGCGCCAGCAGCGGACGGACAGGGACTAATGAAAAACTGTTTTTT.

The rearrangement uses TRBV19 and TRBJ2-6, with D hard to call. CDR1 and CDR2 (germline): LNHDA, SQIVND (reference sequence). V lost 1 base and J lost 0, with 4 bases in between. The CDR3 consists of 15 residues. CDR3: CASSIGYSGANVLTF. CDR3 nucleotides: TGTGCCAGTAGTATAGGTTACTCTGGGGCCAACGTCCTGACTTTC.

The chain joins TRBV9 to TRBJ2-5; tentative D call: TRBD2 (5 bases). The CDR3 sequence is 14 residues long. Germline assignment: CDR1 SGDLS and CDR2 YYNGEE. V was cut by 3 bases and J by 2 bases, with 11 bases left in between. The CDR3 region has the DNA TGTGCCAGCAGCGGTCTCGAGGGTCAAGAGACCCAGTACTTC. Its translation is CASSGLEGQETQYF.

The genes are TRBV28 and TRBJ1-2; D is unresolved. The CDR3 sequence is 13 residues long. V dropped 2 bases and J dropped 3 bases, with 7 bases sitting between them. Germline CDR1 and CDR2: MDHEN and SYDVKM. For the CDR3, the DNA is TGTGCCAGCAGTTTAAGGGCAGACTATGGCTACACCTTC. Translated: CASSLRADYGYTF.

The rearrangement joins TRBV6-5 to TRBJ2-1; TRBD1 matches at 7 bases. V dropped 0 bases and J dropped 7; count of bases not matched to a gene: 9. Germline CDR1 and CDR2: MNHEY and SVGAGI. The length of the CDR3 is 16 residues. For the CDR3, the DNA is TGTGCCAGCAGTTACTCGGGGACAGCCCTGGAAAATGAGCAGTTCTTC. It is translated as CASSYSGTALENEQFF.

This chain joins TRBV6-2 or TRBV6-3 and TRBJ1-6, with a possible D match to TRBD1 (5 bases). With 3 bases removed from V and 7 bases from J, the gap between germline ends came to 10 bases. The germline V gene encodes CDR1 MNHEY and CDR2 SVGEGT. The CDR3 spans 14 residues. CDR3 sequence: CASSYSTANSPLHF. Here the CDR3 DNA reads TGTGCCAGCAGTTATTCGACAGCCAATTCACCCCTCCACTTT.

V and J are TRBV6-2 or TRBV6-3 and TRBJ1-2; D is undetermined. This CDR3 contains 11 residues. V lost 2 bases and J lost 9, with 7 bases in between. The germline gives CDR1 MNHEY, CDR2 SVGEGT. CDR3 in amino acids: CASSYLWSYTF. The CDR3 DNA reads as TGTGCCAGCAGTTACCTCTGGAGCTACACCTTC.

CDR3 DNA: TGTGCCAGCAGAGGAGTCAGGGGCCCAACTTCCTATGGCTACACCTTC. Translation gives CASRGVRGPTSYGYTF. This rearrangement joins TRBV2 to TRBJ1-2; the D gene is possibly TRBD1 (6 bases). CDR1 is SNHLY, CDR2 FYNNEI, per germline. V dropped 6 bases and J dropped 4 bases, with 21 bases sitting between them. The CDR3 extends over 16 amino acids. Complete variable domain (other parts from reference TRBV2 and TRBJ1-2): EPEVTQTPSHQVTQMGQEVILRCVPISNHLYFYWYRQILGQKVEFLVSFYNNEISEKSEIFDDQFSVERPDGSNFTLKIRSTKLEDSAMYFCASRGVRGPTSYGYTFGSGTRLTVV.

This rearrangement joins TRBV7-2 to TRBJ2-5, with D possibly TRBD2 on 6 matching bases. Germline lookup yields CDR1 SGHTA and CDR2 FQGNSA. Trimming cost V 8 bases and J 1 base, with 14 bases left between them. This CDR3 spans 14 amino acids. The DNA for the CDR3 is TGTGCCAGCGTATTTAGGAGGGGCCAAGAGACCCAGTACTTC. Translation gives CASVFRRGQETQYF.

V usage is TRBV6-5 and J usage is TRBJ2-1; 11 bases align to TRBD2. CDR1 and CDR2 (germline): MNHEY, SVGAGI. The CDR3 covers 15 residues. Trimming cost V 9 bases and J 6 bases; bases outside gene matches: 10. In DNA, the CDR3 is TGTGCCAGTCGCCCCTTAGCGGGAGGGACCAATGAGCAGTTCTTC. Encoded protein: CASRPLAGGTNEQFF.

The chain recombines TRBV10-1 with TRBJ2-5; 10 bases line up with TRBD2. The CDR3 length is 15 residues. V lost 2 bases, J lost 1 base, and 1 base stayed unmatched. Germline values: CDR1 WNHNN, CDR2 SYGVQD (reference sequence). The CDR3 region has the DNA TGCGCCAGCAGTGAGACTAGCGGGGCCCAAGAGACCCAGTACTTC. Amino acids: CASSETSGAQETQYF.

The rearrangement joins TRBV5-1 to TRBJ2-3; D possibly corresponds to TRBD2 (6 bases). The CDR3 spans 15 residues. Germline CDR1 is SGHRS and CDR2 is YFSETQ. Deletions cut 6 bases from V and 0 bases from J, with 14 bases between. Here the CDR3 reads CASTRDGESTDTQYF. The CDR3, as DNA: TGCGCCAGCACGCGGGATGGCGAAAGCACAGATACGCAGTATTTT.

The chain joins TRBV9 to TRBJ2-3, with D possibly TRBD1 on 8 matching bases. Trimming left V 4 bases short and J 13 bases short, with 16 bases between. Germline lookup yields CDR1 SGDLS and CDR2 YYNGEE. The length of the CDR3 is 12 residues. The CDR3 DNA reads TGTGCCAGCAGCCTAGGACAGGGAGGGAAGTATTTT. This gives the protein CASSLGQGGKYF.

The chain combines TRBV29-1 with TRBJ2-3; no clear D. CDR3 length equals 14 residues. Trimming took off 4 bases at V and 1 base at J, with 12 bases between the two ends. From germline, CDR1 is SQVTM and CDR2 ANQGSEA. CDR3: CSVAGSLGTDTQYF. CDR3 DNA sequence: TGCAGCGTTGCCGGGTCCCTAGGCACAGATACGCAGTATTTT.

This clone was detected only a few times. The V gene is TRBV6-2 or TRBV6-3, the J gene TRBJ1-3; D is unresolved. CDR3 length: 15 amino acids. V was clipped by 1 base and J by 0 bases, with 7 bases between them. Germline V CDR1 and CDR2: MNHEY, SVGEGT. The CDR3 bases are TGTGCCAGCAGTTACTTTGGGAGCTCTGGAAACACCATATATTTT. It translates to CASSYFGSSGNTIYF.

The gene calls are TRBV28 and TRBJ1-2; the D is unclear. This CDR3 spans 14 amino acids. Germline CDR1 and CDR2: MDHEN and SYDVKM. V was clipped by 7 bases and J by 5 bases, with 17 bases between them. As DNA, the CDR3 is TGTGCCAGCAAGGGAGTGGGCCCGAGGTATGGCTACACCTTC. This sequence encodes CASKGVGPRYGYTF.

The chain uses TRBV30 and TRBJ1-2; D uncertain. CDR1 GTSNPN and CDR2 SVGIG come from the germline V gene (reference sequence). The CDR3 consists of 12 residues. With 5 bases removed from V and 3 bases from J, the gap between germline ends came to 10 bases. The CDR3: CAWELRDYGYTF. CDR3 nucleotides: TGTGCCTGGGAACTTCGGGACTATGGCTACACCTTC.

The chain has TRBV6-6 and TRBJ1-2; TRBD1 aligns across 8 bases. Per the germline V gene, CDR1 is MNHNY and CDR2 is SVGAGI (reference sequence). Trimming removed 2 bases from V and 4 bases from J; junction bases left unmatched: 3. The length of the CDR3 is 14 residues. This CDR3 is CASSYPGGGYGYTF. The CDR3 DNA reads TGTGCCAGCAGTTACCCAGGGGGCGGCTATGGCTACACCTTC.

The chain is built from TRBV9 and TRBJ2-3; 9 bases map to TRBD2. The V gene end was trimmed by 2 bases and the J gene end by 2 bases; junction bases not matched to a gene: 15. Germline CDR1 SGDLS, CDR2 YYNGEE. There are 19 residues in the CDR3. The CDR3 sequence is CASSVRSGQREAPTDTQYF. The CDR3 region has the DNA TGTGCCAGCAGCGTGAGGTCAGGGCAGCGGGAGGCCCCCACAGATACGCAGTATTTT. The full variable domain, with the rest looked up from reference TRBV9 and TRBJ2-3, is DSGVTQTPKHLITATGQRVTLRCSPRSGDLSVYWYQQSLDQGLQFLIQYYNGEERAKGNILERFSAQQFPDLHSELNLSSLELGDSALYFCASSVRSGQREAPTDTQYFGPGTRLTVL.

The CDR3 DNA follows: TGTGCCAGCAGAGCTAGCGGGAGCGGTACCGGGGAGCTGTTTTTT. Its translation is CASRASGSGTGELFF. This chain connects TRBV5-4 to TRBJ2-2, with 10 bases lining up with TRBD2. The V gene end was trimmed by 5 bases and the J gene end by 5 bases; junction bases not matched to a gene: 6. CDR3 length: 15 residues. Germline V gene lookup returns CDR1 SGHNT and CDR2 YYREEE (reference sequence). The whole variable domain, filled in from reference TRBV5-4 and TRBJ2-2, reads ETGVTQSPTHLIKTRGQQVTLRCSSQSGHNTVSWYQQALGQGPQFIFQYYREEENGRGNFPPRFSGLQFPNYSSELNVNALELDDSALYLCASRASGSGTGELFFGEGSRLTVL.